The clone carrying this T cell receptor beta chain was seen repeatedly, ten times or more. The antigen is undetermined. These data belong to a study of human T cells and chemical hapten exposure. About the study: Minor volume differences among pooled libraries chiefly drove per-sample TCR yield variation. Study-wide findings and caveats: With DPC sensitization, TCRs exceeding 1 in 1000 frequency showed no change.

It was from unfractionated whole blood that total RNA was extracted. Attachment of unique molecular identifiers to individual cDNA molecules was performed in the library. TCRdb used MiXCR to reprocess the 5' RACE reads, holding one entry per CDR3 protein. The sample lists around 140,000 distinct CDR3 sequences, about 4.3% occurring once. The origin of this receptor is a female donor in good health.

CDR3 sequence reads: CASSPRRNPEAFF. CDR3 sequence (DNA): TGTGCCAGCAGCCCCAGAAGAAACCCTGAAGCTTTCTTT. The chain combines TRBV5-5 with TRBJ1-1; no clear D gene. This CDR3 spans 13 amino acids. The germline V gene has CDR1 SGHKS and CDR2 YYEKEE (reference sequence). The germline V and J ends were trimmed by 4 bases and 6 bases, with 13 bases remaining between them.